Following are 29 T cell receptor beta chains from one sample sequenced in a study of T cells in Graves' hyperthyroidism and ophthalmopathy. Researchers amplified the TCR beta CDR3 regions from RNA transcripts. Carried out on the TCR CDR3, a first-round RT-PCR used the HTBI primer set. TCRdb reprocessed the multiplex PCR reads via MiXCR and lists one record per CDR3 protein. Of approximately 600,000 distinct CDR3 sequences listed, about 20% are singletons. Sequenced: blood. The receptors originated from a man aged 25 to 45 with Graves' ophthalmopathy.

The gene calls are TRBV4-1 and TRBJ1-5; D gene uncertain. The CDR3 spans 14 residues. Germline V gene data show CDR1 as MGHRA and CDR2 as YSYEKL. Between the trimmed V and J ends, which lost 1 base and 2 bases, there was a span of 6 bases. CDR3 DNA sequence: TGCGCCAGCAGCCAAGCAAGTGGCAATCAGCCCCAGCATTTT. Its translation is CASSQASGNQPQHF.

This clonotype has only a few counts. V gene TRBV3-1 combines with J gene TRBJ2-1; 11 bases fit TRBD2. Losses at the gene ends were 1 base for V and 12 bases for J; bases not matched to a gene: 8. The CDR3 is 15 residues long. Germline V gives CDR1 LGHDT, CDR2 YNNKEL (reference sequence). CDR3 in amino acids: CASSQGGTSGPRQFF. The CDR3 DNA reads TGTGCCAGCAGCCAAGGGGGGACTAGCGGACCTAGGCAGTTCTTC.

The V and J genes are TRBV29-1 and TRBJ2-3; TRBD1 might be the D (6 bases). Germline CDR1 SQVTM, CDR2 ANQGSEA. The CDR3 spans 12 residues. Trimming took off 7 bases at V and 5 bases at J, with 13 bases between the two ends. The CDR3 DNA sequence: TGCAGCGAGAGCCAGGGGATAGATACGCAGTATTTT. Protein: CSESQGIDTQYF.

This chain connects TRBV24-1 to TRBJ2-2, with D possibly matching TRBD1 (5 bases). The CDR3 is made up of 14 amino acids. From germline, CDR1 is KGHDR and CDR2 SFDVKD. V was cut by 7 bases and J by 4 bases, with 12 bases left in between. This CDR3 is CATRSGIGTGELFF. DNA of the CDR3: TGTGCCACCAGATCAGGGATTGGCACCGGGGAGCTGTTTTTT.

This clonotype was observed many times. The chain employs TRBV20-1 and TRBJ2-3, with D maybe TRBD2 (5 bases). Germline values: CDR1 DFQATT, CDR2 SNEGSKA (reference sequence). The CDR3 contains 15 residues. Trimming shortened V by 1 base and J by 0 bases, and 11 bases separated the two germline ends. The CDR3 region has the DNA TGCAGTGCTAGAGTCGGGGTTTCTAGCACAGATACGCAGTATTTT. It yields the protein CSARVGVSSTDTQYF.

This clonotype was seen at least ten times. V usage is TRBV30 and J usage is TRBJ2-7; no reliable D call. Trimming took 0 bases from V and 6 from J, leaving 9 bases between them. Germline loops: CDR1 GTSNPN, CDR2 SVGIG (reference sequence). The CDR3 runs 12 residues. The chain's CDR3 is CAWSVSQFEQYF. Written as DNA, the CDR3 is TGTGCCTGGAGTGTATCACAGTTCGAGCAGTACTTC.

A few counts support this clonotype. V and J are TRBV7-9 and TRBJ1-1, with TRBD1 matching 7 bases. The CDR3 consists of 16 residues. V was clipped by 5 bases and J by 1 base; unmatched bases: 10. Per the germline V gene, CDR1 is SEHNR and CDR2 is FQNEAQ (reference sequence). CDR3 nucleotides: TGTGCCAGCAGCCCCAGCCGGGACAGAGAGAACACTGAAGCTTTCTTT. Its protein is CASSPSRDRENTEAFF.

The table lists this clonotype with a few counts. The chain has TRBV28 and TRBJ1-2; D is ambiguous. CDR1 is MDHEN and CDR2 is SYDVKM in the germline V gene. This CDR3 is built from 14 residues. V lost 2 bases and J 5 bases, leaving 12 bases between the germline ends. The CDR3 protein is CASSLRGDGYGYTF. CDR3 DNA sequence: TGTGCCAGCAGTTTAAGAGGCGACGGATATGGCTACACCTTC.

In its sample, this clonotype was seen many times. The chain combines TRBV12-3 or TRBV12-4 with TRBJ1-5, with D unclear. V dropped 4 bases and J dropped 0 bases, with 10 bases sitting between them. This CDR3 has 15 residues. The DNA of the CDR3 is TGTGCCAGCAGTTCCCATGAGGGTAGCAATCAGCCCCAGCATTTT. It encodes CASSSHEGSNQPQHF.

This clonotype was counted many times. V and J are TRBV7-9 and TRBJ2-5; TRBD1 might be the D (7 bases). V shed 5 bases and J shed 5 bases, with 15 bases lying between them. This CDR3 is built from 14 residues. Germline CDR1 is SEHNR and CDR2 is FQNEAQ (reference sequence). CDR3 loop: CASSPRDSGETQYF. CDR3 DNA sequence: TGTGCCAGCAGCCCGCGGGACAGCGGGGAGACCCAGTACTTC.

V is TRBV9 and J is TRBJ2-5; 16 nucleotides agree with TRBD2. V dropped 4 bases and J dropped 3; count of bases not matched to a gene: 6. The germline gives CDR1 SGDLS, CDR2 YYNGEE. The CDR3 contains 17 residues. The CDR3 DNA is TGTGCCAGCAGCCCCGGGACTAGCGGGAGGGGCGAAGAGACCCAGTACTTC. Translation gives CASSPGTSGRGEETQYF.

The rearrangement uses TRBV18 and TRBJ2-1; D is uncertain. Trimming shortened V by 0 bases and J by 4 bases, and 7 bases separated the two germline ends. The germline V gene has CDR1 KGHSH and CDR2 LQKENI. The CDR3 runs to 14 residues. CDR3 protein: CASSPPIRYNEQFF. In DNA form, the CDR3 reads TGTGCCAGCTCACCACCAATCCGTTACAATGAGCAGTTCTTC.

This clonotype was detected ten times or more. J is TRBJ2-1 and V is TRBV7-8, with 10 nucleotides matching TRBD1. This CDR3 contains 14 residues. Germline V CDR1 and CDR2: SGHVS, FQNEAQ. The ends lost 2 bases at V and 6 bases at J; junction bases unmatched: 1. CDR3 in amino acids: CASSLRDRGNEQFF. Written as DNA, the CDR3 is TGTGCCAGCAGCTTAAGGGACAGGGGCAATGAGCAGTTCTTC. The full variable domain, with the rest looked up from reference TRBV7-8 and TRBJ2-1, is GAGVSQSPRYKVAKRGQDVALRCDPISGHVSLFWYQQALGQGPEFLTYFQNEAQLDKSGLPSDRFFAERPEGSVSTLKIQRTQQEDSAVYLCASSLRDRGNEQFFGPGTRLTVL.

This clonotype was detected only a few times. The chain uses TRBV6-5 and TRBJ2-6; D may be TRBD1 (6 bases). Germline V gene lookup returns CDR1 MNHEY and CDR2 SVGAGI. Trimming took off 2 bases at V and 4 bases at J, with 24 bases between the two ends. The CDR3 loop spans 20 amino acids. The CDR3 bases are TGTGCCAGCAGTTACCCGCTCTCAAGACAGGCCCTGTTGGGGGCCAACGTCCTGACTTTC. Translated: CASSYPLSRQALLGANVLTF.

This clonotype was picked up many times. J is TRBJ2-7 and V is TRBV11-2; D tentatively reads TRBD1 or TRBD2 (5 bases each). The CDR3 is 13 residues long. Germline V gives CDR1 SGHAT, CDR2 FQNNGV. V gave up 1 base and J gave up 7 bases, with 11 bases separating them. The CDR3 DNA reads TGTGCCAGCAGCTTAGTCTGGGGCGGGGAGCAGTACTTC. It encodes CASSLVWGGEQYF.

This clonotype was detected ten times or more. The rearrangement uses TRBV6-1 and TRBJ1-5; D is perhaps TRBD1 (5 bases). CDR3 length equals 16 residues. V lost 0 bases and J lost 7, with 16 bases in between. From germline, CDR1 is MNHNS and CDR2 SASEGT. Here the CDR3 DNA reads TGTGCCAGCAGTGAAGCAGGTAGGGGCGGGCACCAGCCCCAGCATTTT. Translating gives CASSEAGRGGHQPQHF.

The chain combines TRBV25-1 with TRBJ2-7; 7 nucleotides line up with TRBD1. Germline values: CDR1 MGHDK, CDR2 SYGVNS. This CDR3 is 13 amino acids long. V lost 6 bases and J lost 5; bases outside the gene matches: 7. DNA for the CDR3: TGTGCCAGCAGCAAGACAGGGACCCACGAGCAGTACTTC. Translation: CASSKTGTHEQYF.

This clonotype was picked up one time. This chain connects TRBV6-1 to TRBJ1-2; 7 bases fit TRBD1. CDR1 and CDR2 from the germline V gene are MNHNS and SASEGT. The J segment lost 0 bases and the V segment lost 5 bases, leaving 9 bases of the junction unmatched. This CDR3 contains 16 residues. In DNA, the CDR3 is TGTGCCAGCAGTCGGTTACAGGGGAAAGCTAACTATGGCTACACCTTC. Protein product: CASSRLQGKANYGYTF.

The chain carries TRBV18 and TRBJ2-7; unclear D gene. This CDR3 is 13 amino acids long. V lost 2 bases and J lost 7, with 12 bases in between. The germline CDR1 and CDR2 sequences are KGHSH and LQKENI. CDR3 loop: CASSPESVVEQYF. The CDR3 DNA reads as TGTGCCAGCTCACCAGAGAGCGTAGTTGAGCAGTACTTC.

In this sample, this clonotype turned up many times. This chain uses TRBV7-2 with TRBJ1-5; 8 bases line up with TRBD1. CDR1 and CDR2 (germline): SGHTA, FQGNSA. With 4 bases clipped from V and 2 bases from J, the junction kept 7 bases outside the gene matches. The length of the CDR3 is 16 residues. The CDR3 bases are TGTGCCAGCAGCTCGTCAGGGGGCCAGGGCAATCAGCCCCAGCATTTT. The encoded protein is CASSSSGGQGNQPQHF.

This clonotype was counted a few times. V is TRBV20-1 and J is TRBJ2-7; TRBD2 matches 8 bases. Germline V gives CDR1 DFQATT, CDR2 SNEGSKA (reference sequence). V was clipped by 5 bases and J by 3 bases; unmatched bases: 9. CDR3 length: 14 amino acids. The CDR3 DNA reads TGCAGTGCTGGGGGAGCGGGAGTATACTACGAGCAGTACTTC. Translated, it gives CSAGGAGVYYEQYF.

The rearrangement links TRBV20-1 to TRBJ2-1; D ambiguous. Trimming took off 0 bases at V and 4 bases at J, with 4 bases between the two ends. The CDR3 has 12 residues. Germline lookup yields CDR1 DFQATT and CDR2 SNEGSKA (reference sequence). CDR3 protein: CSARDGYNEQFF. The CDR3 nucleotides read TGCAGTGCTAGAGATGGGTACAATGAGCAGTTCTTC.

The J gene is TRBJ2-1, the V gene TRBV5-4, with a weak D call TRBD2 (6 bases). Germline V gene sequence: CDR1 SGHNT, CDR2 YYREEE (reference sequence). CDR3 length equals 13 residues. V was cut by 0 bases and J by 13 bases, with 14 bases left in between. The CDR3, as DNA: TGTGCCAGCAGCTTGGAACTAGCTCTACATCAGTTCTTC. Translated, it gives CASSLELALHQFF.

This clonotype appeared many times. The CDR3 protein is CSARGRASYEQYF. The CDR3 DNA reads as TGCAGTGCTAGGGGTCGGGCCTCCTACGAGCAGTACTTC. The V and J genes are TRBV20-1 and TRBJ2-7, with no clear D. The germline CDR1 and CDR2 sequences are DFQATT and SNEGSKA (reference sequence). The CDR3 contains 13 residues. V lost 3 bases, J lost 0 bases, and 9 bases lay in between.

This clonotype was detected a few times. This rearrangement joins TRBV27 to TRBJ2-7, with TRBD1 identical over 8 bases. The ends lost 5 bases at V and 6 bases at J; junction bases unmatched: 12. The CDR3 runs to 15 residues. Germline V gene sequence: CDR1 MNHEY, CDR2 SMNVEV (reference sequence). CDR3 residues: CASSPGTGVVSEQYF. CDR3 bases: TGTGCCAGCAGTCCTGGGACAGGCGTCGTCTCCGAGCAGTACTTC.

This clonotype was picked up a small number of times. The chain links TRBV19 to TRBJ1-5; D is undetermined. There are 13 residues in the CDR3. Trimming left V 6 bases short and J 4 bases short, with 10 bases between. Germline V CDR1 and CDR2: LNHDA, SQIVND (reference sequence). CDR3 residues: CASSPEPNQPQHF. The CDR3 DNA reads TGTGCCAGTAGCCCGGAACCGAATCAGCCCCAGCATTTT.

Ten or more counts support this clonotype. The CDR3 loop is CASSPGTGYGYTF. CDR3 DNA sequence: TGCGCCAGCAGCCCCGGGACAGGCTATGGCTACACCTTC. This rearrangement joins TRBV5-1 to TRBJ1-2, with 8 bases lining up with TRBD1. The CDR3 consists of 13 residues. V lost 4 bases to trimming and J lost 4 bases; unmatched junction nucleotides: 3. The V gene's germline CDR1 is SGHRS and CDR2 YFSETQ.

CDR3: CASSQERLRDRGESEQFF. The CDR3 coding sequence is TGTGCCAGCAGCCAAGAAAGATTGCGGGACAGGGGAGAGAGTGAGCAGTTCTTC. The chain couples TRBV14 to TRBJ2-1; 10 nucleotides match TRBD1. The CDR3 runs to 18 residues. Germline V CDR1 and CDR2: SGHDN, FVKESK. The V gene end was trimmed by 0 bases and the J gene end by 9 bases; junction bases not matched to a gene: 14. The variable domain in full, with the rest retrieved from reference TRBV14 and TRBJ2-1, is EAGVTQFPSHSVIEKGQTVTLRCDPISGHDNLYWYRRVMGKEIKFLLHFVKESKQDESGMPNNRFLAERTGGTYSTLKVQPAELEDSGVYFCASSQERLRDRGESEQFFGPGTRLTVL.

Only a few counts were recorded for this clonotype. V and J are TRBV25-1 and TRBJ1-6; tentative D call: TRBD1 (5 bases). The CDR3 spans 14 residues. From germline, CDR1 is MGHDK and CDR2 SYGVNS. Trimming took off 5 bases at V and 5 bases at J, with 10 bases between the two ends. This CDR3 reads CASSFDRNNSPLHF. For the CDR3, the DNA is TGTGCCAGCAGTTTCGACAGAAATAATTCACCCCTCCACTTT.